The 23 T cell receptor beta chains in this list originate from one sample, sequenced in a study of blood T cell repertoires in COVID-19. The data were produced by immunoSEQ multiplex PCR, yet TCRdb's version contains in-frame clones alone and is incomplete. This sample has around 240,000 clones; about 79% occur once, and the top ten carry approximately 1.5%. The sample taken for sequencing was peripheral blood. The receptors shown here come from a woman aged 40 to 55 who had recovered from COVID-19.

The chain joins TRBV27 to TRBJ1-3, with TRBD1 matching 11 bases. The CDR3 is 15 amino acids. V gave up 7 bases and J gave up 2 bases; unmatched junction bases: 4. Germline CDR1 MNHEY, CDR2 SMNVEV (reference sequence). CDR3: CASKGTGGTGNTIYF. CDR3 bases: TGTGCCAGCAAGGGGACAGGGGGAACTGGAAACACCATATATTTT.

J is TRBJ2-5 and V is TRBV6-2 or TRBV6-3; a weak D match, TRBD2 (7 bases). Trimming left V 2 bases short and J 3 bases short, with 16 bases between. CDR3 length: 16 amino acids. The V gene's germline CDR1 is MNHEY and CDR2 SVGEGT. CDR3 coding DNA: TGTGCCAGCAGTTACGAGGCCGGGGGGCAGAAAGAGACCCAGTACTTC. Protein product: CASSYEAGGQKETQYF.

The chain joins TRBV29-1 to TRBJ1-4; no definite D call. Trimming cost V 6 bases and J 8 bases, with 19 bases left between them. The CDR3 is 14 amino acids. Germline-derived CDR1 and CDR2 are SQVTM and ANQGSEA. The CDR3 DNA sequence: TGCAGCGTGAGGGAGGCCTCCGACGGCGAAAAACTGTTTTTT. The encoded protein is CSVREASDGEKLFF.

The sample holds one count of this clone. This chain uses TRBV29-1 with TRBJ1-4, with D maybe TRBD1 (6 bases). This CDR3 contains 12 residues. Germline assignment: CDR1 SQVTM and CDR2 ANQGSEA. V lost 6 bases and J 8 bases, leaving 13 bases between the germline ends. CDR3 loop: CSVGGQGEKLFF. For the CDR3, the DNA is TGCAGCGTCGGGGGGCAAGGGGAAAAACTGTTTTTT. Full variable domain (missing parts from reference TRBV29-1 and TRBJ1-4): SAVISQKPSRDICQRGTSLTIQCQVDSQVTMMFWYRQQPGQSLTLIATANQGSEATYESGFVIDKFPISRPNLTFSTLTVSNMSPEDSSIYLCSVGGQGEKLFFGSGTQLSVL.

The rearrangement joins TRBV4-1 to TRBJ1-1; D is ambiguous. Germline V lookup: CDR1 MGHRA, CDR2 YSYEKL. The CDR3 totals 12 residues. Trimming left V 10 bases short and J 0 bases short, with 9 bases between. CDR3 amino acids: CAIDILNTEAFF. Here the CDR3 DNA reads TGCGCCATCGACATCCTGAACACTGAAGCTTTCTTT.

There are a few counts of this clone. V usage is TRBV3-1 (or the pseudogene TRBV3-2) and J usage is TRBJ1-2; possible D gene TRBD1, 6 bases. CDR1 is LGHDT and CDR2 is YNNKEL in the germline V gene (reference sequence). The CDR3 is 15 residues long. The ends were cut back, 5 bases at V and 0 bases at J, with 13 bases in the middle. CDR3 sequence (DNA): TGTGCCAGCAGCGGAAGACAGGCTACTAACTATGGCTACACCTTC. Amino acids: CASSGRQATNYGYTF.

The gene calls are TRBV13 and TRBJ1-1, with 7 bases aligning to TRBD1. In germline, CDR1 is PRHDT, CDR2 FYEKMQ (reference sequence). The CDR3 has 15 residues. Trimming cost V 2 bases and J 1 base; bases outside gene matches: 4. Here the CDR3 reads CASSLRTGWNTEAFF. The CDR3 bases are TGTGCCAGCAGCTTACGGACAGGTTGGAACACTGAAGCTTTCTTT.

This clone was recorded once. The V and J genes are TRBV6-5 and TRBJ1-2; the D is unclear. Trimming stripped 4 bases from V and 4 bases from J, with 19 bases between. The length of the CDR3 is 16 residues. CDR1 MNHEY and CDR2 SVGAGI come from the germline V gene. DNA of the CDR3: TGTGCCAGCAGTTCGGACCTCCGCGGGCGAATCTATGGCTACACCTTC. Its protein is CASSSDLRGRIYGYTF.

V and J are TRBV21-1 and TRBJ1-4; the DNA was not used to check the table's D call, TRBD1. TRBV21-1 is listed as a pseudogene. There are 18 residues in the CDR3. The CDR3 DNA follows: TGTGCCAGCAGCAAATCGGGACAGGGGCGGTTACTTCGGGAAAAACTGTTTTTT. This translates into CASSKSGQGRLLREKLFF.

CDR3 nucleotide sequence: TGCGCCAGCAGCCAAGCTAGCGGGAAGGGGTCCTACGAGCAGTACTTC. This encodes CASSQASGKGSYEQYF. This sequence joins TRBV4-3 and TRBJ2-7, with TRBD2 identical over 9 bases. The V gene's germline CDR1 is LGHNA and CDR2 YSLEER. The CDR3 runs to 16 residues. After removal of 1 base from V and 1 base from J, the junction contained 5 bases not matched to a gene.

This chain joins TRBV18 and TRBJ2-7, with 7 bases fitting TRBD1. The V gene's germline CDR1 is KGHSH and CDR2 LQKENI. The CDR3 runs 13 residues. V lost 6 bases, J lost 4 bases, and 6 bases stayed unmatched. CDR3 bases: TGTGCCAGCTCCGAAGGACAGGAGTACGAGCAGTACTTC. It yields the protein CASSEGQEYEQYF.

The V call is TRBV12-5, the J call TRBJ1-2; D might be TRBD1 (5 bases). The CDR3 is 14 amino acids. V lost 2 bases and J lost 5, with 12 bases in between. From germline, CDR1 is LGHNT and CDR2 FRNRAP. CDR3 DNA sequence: TGTGCTAGTGGTTTGACCCGGGACTTATATGGCTACACCTTC. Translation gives CASGLTRDLYGYTF.

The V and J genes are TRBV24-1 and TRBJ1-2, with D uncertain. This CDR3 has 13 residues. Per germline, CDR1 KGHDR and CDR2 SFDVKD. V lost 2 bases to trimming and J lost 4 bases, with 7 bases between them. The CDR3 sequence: CATSDWRTYGYTF. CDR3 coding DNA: TGTGCCACCAGTGATTGGAGGACCTATGGCTACACCTTC.

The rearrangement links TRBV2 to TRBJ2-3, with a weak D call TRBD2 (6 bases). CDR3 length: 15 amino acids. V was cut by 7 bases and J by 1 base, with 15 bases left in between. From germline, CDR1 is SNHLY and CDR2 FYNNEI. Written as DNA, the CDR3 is TGTGCCAGCATCCTGTTAAGCGGGCGCACAGATACGCAGTATTTT. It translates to CASILLSGRTDTQYF.

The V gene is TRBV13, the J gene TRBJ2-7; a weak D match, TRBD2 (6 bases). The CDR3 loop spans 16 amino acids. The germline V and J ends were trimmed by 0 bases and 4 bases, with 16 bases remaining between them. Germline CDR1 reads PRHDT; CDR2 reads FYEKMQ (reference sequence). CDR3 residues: CASSLGGGPLLYEQYF. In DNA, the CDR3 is TGTGCCAGCAGCTTAGGGGGGGGACCGCTATTATACGAGCAGTACTTC.

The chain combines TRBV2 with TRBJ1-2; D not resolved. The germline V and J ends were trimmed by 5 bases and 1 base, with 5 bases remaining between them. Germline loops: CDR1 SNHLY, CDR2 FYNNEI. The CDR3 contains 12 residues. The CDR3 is CASSQINYGYTF. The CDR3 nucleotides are TGTGCCAGCAGTCAGATTAACTATGGCTACACCTTC. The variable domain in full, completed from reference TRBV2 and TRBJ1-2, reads EPEVTQTPSHQVTQMGQEVILRCVPISNHLYFYWYRQILGQKVEFLVSFYNNEISEKSEIFDDQFSVERPDGSNFTLKIRSTKLEDSAMYFCASSQINYGYTFGSGTRLTVV.

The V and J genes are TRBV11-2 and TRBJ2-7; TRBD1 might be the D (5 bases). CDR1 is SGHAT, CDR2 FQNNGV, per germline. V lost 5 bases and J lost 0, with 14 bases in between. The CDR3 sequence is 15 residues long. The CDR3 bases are TGTGCCAGCAGCGCCGGACACGATCGCTCCTACGAGCAGTACTTC. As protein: CASSAGHDRSYEQYF. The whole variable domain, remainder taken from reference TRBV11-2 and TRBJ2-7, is EAGVAQSPRYKIIEKRQSVAFWCNPISGHATLYWYQQILGQGPKLLIQFQNNGVVDDSQLPKDRFSAERLKGVDSTLKIQPAKLEDSAVYLCASSAGHDRSYEQYFGPGTRLTVT.

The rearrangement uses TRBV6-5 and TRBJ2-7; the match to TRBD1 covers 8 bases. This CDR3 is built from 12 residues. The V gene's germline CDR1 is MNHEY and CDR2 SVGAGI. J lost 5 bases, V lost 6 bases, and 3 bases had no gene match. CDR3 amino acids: CASSRQGHEQYF. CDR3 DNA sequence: TGTGCCAGCAGCCGACAGGGGCACGAGCAGTACTTC.

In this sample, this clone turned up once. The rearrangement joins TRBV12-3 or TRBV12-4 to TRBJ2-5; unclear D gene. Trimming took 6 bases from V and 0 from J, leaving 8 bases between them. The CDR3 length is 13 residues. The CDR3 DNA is TGTGCCAGCAGCCAAAGCCACCAAGAGACCCAGTACTTC. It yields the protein CASSQSHQETQYF.

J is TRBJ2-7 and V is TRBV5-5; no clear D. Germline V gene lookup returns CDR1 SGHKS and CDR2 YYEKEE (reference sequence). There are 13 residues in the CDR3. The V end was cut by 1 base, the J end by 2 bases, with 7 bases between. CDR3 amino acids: CASSLTDTYEQYF. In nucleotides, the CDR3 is TGTGCCAGCAGCTTGACAGATACCTACGAGCAGTACTTC.

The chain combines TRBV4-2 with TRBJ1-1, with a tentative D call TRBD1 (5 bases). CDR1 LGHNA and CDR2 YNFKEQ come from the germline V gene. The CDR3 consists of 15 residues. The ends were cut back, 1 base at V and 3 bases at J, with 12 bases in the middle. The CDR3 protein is CASSQGVRDDTEAFF. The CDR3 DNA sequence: TGTGCCAGCAGCCAAGGGGTCAGGGATGACACTGAAGCTTTCTTT.

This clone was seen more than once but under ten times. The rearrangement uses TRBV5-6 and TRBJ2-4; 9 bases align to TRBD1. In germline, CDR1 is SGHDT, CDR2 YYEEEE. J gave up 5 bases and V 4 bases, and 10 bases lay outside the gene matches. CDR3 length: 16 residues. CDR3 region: CASSETGTGYENIQYF. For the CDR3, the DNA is TGTGCCAGCAGCGAAACCGGGACAGGGTATGAAAACATTCAGTACTTC.

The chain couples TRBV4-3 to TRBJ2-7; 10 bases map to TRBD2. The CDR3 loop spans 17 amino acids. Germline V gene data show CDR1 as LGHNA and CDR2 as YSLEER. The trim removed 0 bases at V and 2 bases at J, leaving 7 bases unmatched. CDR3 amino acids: CASSQEITSGATYEQYF. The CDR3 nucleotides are TGCGCCAGCAGCCAAGAAATCACTAGCGGGGCGACCTACGAGCAGTACTTC.